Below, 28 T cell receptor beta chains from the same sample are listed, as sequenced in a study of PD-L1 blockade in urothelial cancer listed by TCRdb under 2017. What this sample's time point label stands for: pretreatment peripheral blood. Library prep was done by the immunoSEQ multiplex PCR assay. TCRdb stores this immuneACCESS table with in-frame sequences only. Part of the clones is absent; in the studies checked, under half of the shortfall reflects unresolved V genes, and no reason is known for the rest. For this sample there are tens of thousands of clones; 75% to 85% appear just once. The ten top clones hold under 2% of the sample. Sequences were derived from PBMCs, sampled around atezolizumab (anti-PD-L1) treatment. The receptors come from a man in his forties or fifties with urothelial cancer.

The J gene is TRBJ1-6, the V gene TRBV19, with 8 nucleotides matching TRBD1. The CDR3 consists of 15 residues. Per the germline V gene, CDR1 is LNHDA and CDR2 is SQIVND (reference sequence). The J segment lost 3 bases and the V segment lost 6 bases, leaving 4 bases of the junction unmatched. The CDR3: CASSMGTGYNSPLHF. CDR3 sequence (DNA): TGTGCCAGTAGCATGGGGACAGGCTATAATTCACCCCTCCACTTT.

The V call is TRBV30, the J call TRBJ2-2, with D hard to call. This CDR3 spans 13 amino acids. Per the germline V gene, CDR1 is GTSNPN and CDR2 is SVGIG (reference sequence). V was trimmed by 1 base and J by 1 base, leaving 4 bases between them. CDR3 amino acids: CAWSAQNTGELFF. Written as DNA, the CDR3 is TGTGCCTGGAGTGCCCAGAACACCGGGGAGCTGTTTTTT. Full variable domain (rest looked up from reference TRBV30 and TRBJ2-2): SQTIHQWPATLVQPVGSPLSLECTVEGTSNPNLYWYRQAAGRGLQLLFYSVGIGQISSEVPQNLSASRPQDRQFILSSKKLLLSDSGFYLCAWSAQNTGELFFGEGSRLTVL.

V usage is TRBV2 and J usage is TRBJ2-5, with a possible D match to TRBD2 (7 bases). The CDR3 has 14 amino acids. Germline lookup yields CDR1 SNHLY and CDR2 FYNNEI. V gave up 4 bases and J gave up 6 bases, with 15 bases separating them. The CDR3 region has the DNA TGTGCCAGCAGTGTGGGGGGAGGGGGGCAGACCCAGTACTTC. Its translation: CASSVGGGGQTQYF. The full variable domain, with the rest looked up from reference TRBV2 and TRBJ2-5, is EPEVTQTPSHQVTQMGQEVILRCVPISNHLYFYWYRQILGQKVEFLVSFYNNEISEKSEIFDDQFSVERPDGSNFTLKIRSTKLEDSAMYFCASSVGGGGQTQYFGPGTRLLVL.

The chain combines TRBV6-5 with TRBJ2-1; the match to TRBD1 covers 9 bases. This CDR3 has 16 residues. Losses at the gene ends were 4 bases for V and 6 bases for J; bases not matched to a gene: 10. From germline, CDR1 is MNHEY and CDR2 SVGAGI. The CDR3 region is CASSSSGTGMVNEQFF. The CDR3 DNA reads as TGTGCCAGCAGTTCCTCCGGGACAGGGATGGTCAATGAGCAGTTCTTC.

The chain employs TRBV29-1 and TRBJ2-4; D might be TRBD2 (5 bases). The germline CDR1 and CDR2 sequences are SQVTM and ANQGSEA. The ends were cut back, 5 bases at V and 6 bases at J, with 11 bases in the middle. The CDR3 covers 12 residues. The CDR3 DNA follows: TGCAGCGTTCTGGAGGAGTCAAACATTCAGTACTTC. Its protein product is CSVLEESNIQYF.

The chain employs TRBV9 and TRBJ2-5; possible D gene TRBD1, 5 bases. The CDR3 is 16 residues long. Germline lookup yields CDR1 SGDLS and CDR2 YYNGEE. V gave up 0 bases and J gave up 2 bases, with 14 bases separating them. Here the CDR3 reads CASSVARGHIQETQYF. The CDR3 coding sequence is TGTGCCAGCAGCGTAGCGAGAGGACATATTCAAGAGACCCAGTACTTC.

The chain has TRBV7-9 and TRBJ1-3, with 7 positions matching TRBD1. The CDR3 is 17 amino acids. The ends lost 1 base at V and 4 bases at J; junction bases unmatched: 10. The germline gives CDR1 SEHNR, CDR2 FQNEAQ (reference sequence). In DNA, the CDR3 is TGTGCCAGCAGCTTAGGAGGGGGCCCGAATCTGGGAAACACCATATATTTT. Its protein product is CASSLGGGPNLGNTIYF.

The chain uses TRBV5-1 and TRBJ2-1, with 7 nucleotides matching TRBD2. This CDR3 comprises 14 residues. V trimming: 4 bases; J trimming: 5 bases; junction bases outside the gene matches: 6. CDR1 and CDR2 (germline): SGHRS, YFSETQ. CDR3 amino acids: CASSPGLSNNEQFF. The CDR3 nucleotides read TGCGCCAGCAGCCCGGGACTATCGAACAATGAGCAGTTCTTC.

CDR3 in amino acids: CASSPRSSTDTQYF. The DNA for the CDR3 is TGTGCCAGCAGCCCCAGGTCCAGCACAGATACGCAGTATTTT. The genes are TRBV5-4 and TRBJ2-3; no reliable D call. Germline lookup yields CDR1 SGHNT and CDR2 YYREEE (reference sequence). Deletions cut 4 bases from V and 0 bases from J, with 9 bases between. The CDR3 is made up of 14 amino acids.

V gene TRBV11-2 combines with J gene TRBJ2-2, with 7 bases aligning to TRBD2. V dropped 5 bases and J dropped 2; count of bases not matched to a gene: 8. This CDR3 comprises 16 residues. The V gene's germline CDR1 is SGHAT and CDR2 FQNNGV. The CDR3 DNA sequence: TGTGCCAGCAGCAGAGCCGGGACTACAAACACCGGGGAGCTGTTTTTT. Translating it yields CASSRAGTTNTGELFF.

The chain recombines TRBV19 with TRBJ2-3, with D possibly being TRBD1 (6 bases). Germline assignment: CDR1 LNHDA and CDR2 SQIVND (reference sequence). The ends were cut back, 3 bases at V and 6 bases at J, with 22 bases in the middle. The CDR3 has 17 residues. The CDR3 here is CASSIEPGASTVDTQYF. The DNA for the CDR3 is TGTGCCAGTAGTATCGAACCAGGGGCAAGTACAGTGGATACGCAGTATTTT.

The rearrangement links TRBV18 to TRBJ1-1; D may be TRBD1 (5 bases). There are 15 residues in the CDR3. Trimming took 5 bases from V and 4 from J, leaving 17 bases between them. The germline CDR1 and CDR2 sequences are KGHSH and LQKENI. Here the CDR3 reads CASSSSGSALTEAFF. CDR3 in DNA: TGTGCCAGCTCATCCTCAGGGTCGGCACTCACTGAAGCTTTCTTT.

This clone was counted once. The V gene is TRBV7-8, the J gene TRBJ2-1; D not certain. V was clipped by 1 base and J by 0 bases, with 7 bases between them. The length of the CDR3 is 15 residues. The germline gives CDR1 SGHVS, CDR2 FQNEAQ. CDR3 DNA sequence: TGTGCCAGCAGCTTAGTTCCGAGCTCCTACAATGAGCAGTTCTTC. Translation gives CASSLVPSSYNEQFF.

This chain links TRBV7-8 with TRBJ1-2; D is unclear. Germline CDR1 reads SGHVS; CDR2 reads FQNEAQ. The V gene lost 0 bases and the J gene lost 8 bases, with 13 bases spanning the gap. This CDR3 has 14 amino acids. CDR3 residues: CASSLAQGGNGYTF. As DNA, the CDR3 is TGTGCCAGCAGCTTAGCGCAAGGAGGGAACGGCTACACCTTC.

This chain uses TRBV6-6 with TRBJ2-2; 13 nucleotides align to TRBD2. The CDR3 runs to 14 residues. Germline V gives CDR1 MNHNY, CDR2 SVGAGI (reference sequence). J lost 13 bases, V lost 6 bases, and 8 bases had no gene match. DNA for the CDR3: TGTGCCAGCAGCCCCGGGACTAGCGGGGTGGGGCTGTTTTTT. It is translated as CASSPGTSGVGLFF.

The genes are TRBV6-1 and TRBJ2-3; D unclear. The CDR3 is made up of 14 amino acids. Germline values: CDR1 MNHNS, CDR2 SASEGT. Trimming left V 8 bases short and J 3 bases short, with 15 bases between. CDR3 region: CASSAGPGTDTQYF. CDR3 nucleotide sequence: TGTGCCAGCTCAGCAGGCCCAGGAACAGATACGCAGTATTTT.

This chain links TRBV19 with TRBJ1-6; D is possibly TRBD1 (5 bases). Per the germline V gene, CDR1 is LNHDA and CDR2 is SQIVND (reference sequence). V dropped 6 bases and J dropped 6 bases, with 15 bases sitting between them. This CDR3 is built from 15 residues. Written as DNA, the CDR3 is TGTGCCAGTAGCCTTAGTACGGGGGTTAATTCACCCCTCCACTTT. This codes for CASSLSTGVNSPLHF.

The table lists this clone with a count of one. DNA of the CDR3: TGTGCCAGCAGCCCCCTCCCCGGACAGGTGAACACTGAAGCTTTCTTT. This gives the protein CASSPLPGQVNTEAFF. V and J are TRBV5-6 and TRBJ1-1; 7 nucleotides align to TRBD1. Per germline, CDR1 SGHDT and CDR2 YYEEEE. Trimming at V came to 4 bases and at J to 0 bases, leaving 9 bases not matched to a gene. This CDR3 has 16 residues.

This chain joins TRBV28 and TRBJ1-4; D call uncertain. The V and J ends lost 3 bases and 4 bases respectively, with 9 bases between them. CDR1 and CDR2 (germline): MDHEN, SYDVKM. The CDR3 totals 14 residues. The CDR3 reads CASSFWQDNEKLFF. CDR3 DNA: TGTGCCAGCAGTTTTTGGCAGGATAATGAAAAACTGTTTTTT. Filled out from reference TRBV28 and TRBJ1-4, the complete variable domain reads DVKVTQSSRYLVKRTGEKVFLECVQDMDHENMFWYRQDPGLGLRLIYFSYDVKMKEKGDIPEGYSVSREKKERFSLILESASTNQTSMYLCASSFWQDNEKLFFGSGTQLSVL.

Here the CDR3 DNA reads TGTGCCAGCAGCGCCTCGGGTAGCGGGAGGTCAGATACGCAGTATTTT. Its protein is CASSASGSGRSDTQYF. The V gene is TRBV9, the J gene TRBJ2-3; TRBD2 aligns across 10 bases. The ends lost 3 bases at V and 4 bases at J; junction bases unmatched: 8. This CDR3 contains 16 residues. Germline assignment: CDR1 SGDLS and CDR2 YYNGEE.

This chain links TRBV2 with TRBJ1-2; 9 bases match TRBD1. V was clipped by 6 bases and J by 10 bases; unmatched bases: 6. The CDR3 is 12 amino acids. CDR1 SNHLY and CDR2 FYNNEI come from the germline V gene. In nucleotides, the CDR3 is TGTGCCAGCAGGGGACAGGGAAACGACTACACCTTC. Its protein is CASRGQGNDYTF.

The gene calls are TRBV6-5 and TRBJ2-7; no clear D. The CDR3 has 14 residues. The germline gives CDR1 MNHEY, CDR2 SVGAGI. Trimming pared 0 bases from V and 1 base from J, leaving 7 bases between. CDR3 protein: CASSYSPGSYEQYF. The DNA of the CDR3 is TGTGCCAGCAGTTACTCCCCAGGTTCCTACGAGCAGTACTTC.

The CDR3 coding sequence is TGCGCCAGCAGCTTGGCCGTCTCCTACGAGCAGTACTTC. Translating gives CASSLAVSYEQYF. This chain joins TRBV5-1 and TRBJ2-7; D uncertain. Looked up from germline, CDR1 is SGHRS and CDR2 is YFSETQ. This CDR3 has 13 amino acids. V was cut by 0 bases and J by 0 bases, with 4 bases left in between. The full variable domain, in which reference TRBV5-1 and TRBJ2-7 provide the parts outside the CDR3, is KAGVTQTPRYLIKTRGQQVTLSCSPISGHRSVSWYQQTPGQGLQFLFEYFSETQRNKGNFPGRFSGRQFSNSRSEMNVSTLELGDSALYLCASSLAVSYEQYFGPGTRLTVT.

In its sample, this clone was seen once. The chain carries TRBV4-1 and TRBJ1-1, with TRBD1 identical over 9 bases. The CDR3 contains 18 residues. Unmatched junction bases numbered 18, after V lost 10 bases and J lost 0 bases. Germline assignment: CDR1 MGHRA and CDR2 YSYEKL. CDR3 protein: CATLPGQGPTALNTEAFF. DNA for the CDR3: TGCGCCACACTCCCGGGACAGGGACCTACGGCCTTGAACACTGAAGCTTTCTTT.

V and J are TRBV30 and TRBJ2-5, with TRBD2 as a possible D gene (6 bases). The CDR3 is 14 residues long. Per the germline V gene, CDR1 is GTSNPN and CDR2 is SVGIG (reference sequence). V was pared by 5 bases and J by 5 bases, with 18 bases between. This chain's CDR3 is CAWAPGLPPETQYF. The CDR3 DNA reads TGTGCCTGGGCCCCGGGACTCCCGCCCGAGACCCAGTACTTC.

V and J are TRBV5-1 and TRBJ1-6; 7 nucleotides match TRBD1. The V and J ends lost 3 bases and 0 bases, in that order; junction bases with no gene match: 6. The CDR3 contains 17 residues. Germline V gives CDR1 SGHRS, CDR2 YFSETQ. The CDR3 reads CASSSGQLNSYNSPLHF. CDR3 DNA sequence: TGCGCCAGCAGCTCGGGACAGTTAAACTCCTATAATTCACCCCTCCACTTT.

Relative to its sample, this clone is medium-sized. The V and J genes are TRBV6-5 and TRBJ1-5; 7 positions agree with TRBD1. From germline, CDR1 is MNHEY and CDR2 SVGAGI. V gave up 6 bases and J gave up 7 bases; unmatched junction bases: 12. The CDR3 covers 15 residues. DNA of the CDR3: TGTGCCAGCAGATCGTTAACAGGGGTGAAGCAGCCCCAGCATTTT. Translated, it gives CASRSLTGVKQPQHF.

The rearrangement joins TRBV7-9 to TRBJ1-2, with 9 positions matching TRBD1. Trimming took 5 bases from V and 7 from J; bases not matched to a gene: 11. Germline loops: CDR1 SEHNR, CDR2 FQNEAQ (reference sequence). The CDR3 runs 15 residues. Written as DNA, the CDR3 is TGTGCCAGCAGCCCAGAGGGGACAGGGATGGTTGGCTACACCTTC. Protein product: CASSPEGTGMVGYTF.